This T cell receptor (beta chain) was documented in a study of PD-1 blockade in classical Hodgkin lymphoma. V was pared by 6 bases and J by 5 bases, with 15 bases between. In germline, CDR1 is KGHSH, CDR2 LQKENI. This CDR3 is built from 14 residues. Method: immunoSEQ multiplex PCR; TCRdb's copy keeps in-frame clones and lacks some. Found here are about 26,000 clones, roughly two thirds of them singletons; the top ten hold 12%. Of note for this clone: As yet, its antigen is unknown.

The study, taken as a whole, reports: It was CD4+ TCR diversity, not CD8+, that rose significantly by C4D1.

Exposure to brentuximab vedotin varied, and each patient had relapsed following autologous stem cell transplantation. This sequence joins TRBV18 and TRBJ2-3, with D possibly called TRBD1 or TRBD2 (5 bases each). This specimen consisted of peripheral blood mononuclear cells (PBMCs), obtained before the second cycle of nivolumab. The source of this sequence is a human donor with classical Hodgkin lymphoma. CDR3 residues: CASSTRDPLDTQYF. Written as DNA, the CDR3 is TGTGCCAGCTCTACCAGGGACCCTCTAGATACGCAGTATTTT.